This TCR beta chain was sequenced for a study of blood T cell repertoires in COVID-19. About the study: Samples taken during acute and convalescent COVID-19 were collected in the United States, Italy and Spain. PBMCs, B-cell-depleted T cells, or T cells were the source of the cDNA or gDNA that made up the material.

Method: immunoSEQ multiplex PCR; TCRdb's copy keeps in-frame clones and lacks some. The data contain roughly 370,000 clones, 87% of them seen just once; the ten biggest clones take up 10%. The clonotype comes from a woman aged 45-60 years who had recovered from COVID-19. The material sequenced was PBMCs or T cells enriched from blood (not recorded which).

The CDR3 loop reads CASSALPGTGASPLHF. CDR3 DNA: TGTGCCAGCAGTGCCCTCCCCGGGACAGGGGCTTCACCCCTCCACTTT. V is TRBV27 and J is TRBJ1-6; 10 bases match TRBD1. The CDR3 sequence is 16 residues long. Germline CDR1 and CDR2: MNHEY and SMNVEV (reference sequence). Trimming removed 5 bases from V and 9 bases from J; junction bases left unmatched: 10.